Listed below are T cell receptor beta chains from one sample, sequenced in a study of shared T cell receptors in the human thymus. The method was immunoSEQ multiplex PCR; TCRdb's version includes in-frame clones alone and lacks a portion of them. Of hundreds of thousands of clones listed, approximately 89% are singletons. These sequences were also reported in another study, on human thymus T cells.

The sequencing input was thymocytes. Every receptor here comes from a boy under three years old with a congenital heart defect. Both conserved end residues are part of each CDR3. The order of the fields is CDR3 protein, CDR3 DNA, V gene, J gene, D gene, clone size. The D gene is left open where the match is weak. Only part of the rows carry a size: once, few, many, or a class if the clone is expanded.

cdr3_aa: CASSGAGRTDTQYF
cdr3_nt: TGTGCCAGCAGTGGGGCCGGGAGAACAGATACGCAGTATTTT
v_call: TRBV7-2
j_call: TRBJ2-3
d_call: .
clone_size: .

cdr3_aa: CASSRRDSGSTDTQYF
cdr3_nt: TGTGCCAGTAGTAGGCGGGACAGCGGGAGCACAGATACGCAGTATTTT
v_call: TRBV19
j_call: TRBJ2-3
d_call: .
clone_size: few

cdr3_aa: CASSQEDGSGNSYEQYF
cdr3_nt: TGCGCCAGCAGCCAAGAGGACGGTAGCGGGAATTCCTACGAGCAGTACTTC
v_call: TRBV4-3
j_call: TRBJ2-7
d_call: TRBD2
clone_size: .

cdr3_aa: CASSQPSGANTGELFF
cdr3_nt: TGCGCCAGCAGCCAACCTAGCGGGGCGAACACCGGGGAGCTGTTTTTT
v_call: TRBV4-3
j_call: TRBJ2-2
d_call: TRBD2
clone_size: .

cdr3_aa: CASSRQAKNTEAFF
cdr3_nt: TGTGCCAGCAGTCGACAGGCGAAGAACACTGAAGCTTTCTTT
v_call: TRBV5-6
j_call: TRBJ1-1
d_call: .
clone_size: once

cdr3_aa: CASSLGQSNQPQHF
cdr3_nt: TGTGCCAGCAGCTTAGGCCAGAGCAATCAGCCCCAGCATTTT
v_call: TRBV7-8
j_call: TRBJ1-5
d_call: .
clone_size: .

cdr3_aa: CASSPKGARQGLSGNTIYF
cdr3_nt: TGTGCCAGTAGTCCCAAGGGGGCGCGACAGGGACTCTCTGGAAACACCATATATTTT
v_call: TRBV19
j_call: TRBJ1-3
d_call: TRBD1
clone_size: .

cdr3_aa: CASSENLPVSGRSLGNTIYF
cdr3_nt: TGCGCCAGCAGTGAGAATCTCCCAGTCTCGGGGAGAAGCCTTGGAAACACCATATATTTT
v_call: TRBV10-1
j_call: TRBJ1-3
d_call: .
clone_size: .

cdr3_aa: CAINPSGTGSQETQYF
cdr3_nt: TGTGCCATCAACCCCTCCGGGACAGGTAGCCAAGAGACCCAGTACTTC
v_call: TRBV10-3
j_call: TRBJ2-5
d_call: TRBD1
clone_size: .

cdr3_aa: CASSRTARSQETQYF
cdr3_nt: TGTGCCAGCAGCCGGACAGCACGATCACAAGAGACCCAGTACTTC
v_call: TRBV7-6
j_call: TRBJ2-5
d_call: .
clone_size: once

cdr3_aa: CASSPGLAGRAREETQYF
cdr3_nt: TGTGCCAGCAGCCCGGGACTAGCGGGACGAGCCCGGGAAGAGACCCAGTACTTC
v_call: TRBV5-4
j_call: TRBJ2-5
d_call: TRBD2
clone_size: .

cdr3_aa: CASSELGGKTHQETQYF
cdr3_nt: TGTGCCAGCAGTGAATTGGGGGGAAAAACGCACCAAGAGACCCAGTACTTC
v_call: TRBV25-1
j_call: TRBJ2-5
d_call: .
clone_size: .

cdr3_aa: CASSEYTPHRSTQYF
cdr3_nt: TGTGCCAGCAGTGAATATACACCCCACCGGAGTACCCAGTACTTC
v_call: TRBV25-1
j_call: TRBJ2-5
d_call: .
clone_size: .

cdr3_aa: CASSLRIPGPPGTEAFF
cdr3_nt: TGTGCCAGCAGCTTACGAATTCCCGGCCCCCCGGGCACTGAAGCTTTCTTT
v_call: TRBV7-9
j_call: TRBJ1-1
d_call: .
clone_size: .

cdr3_aa: CAWSVGTRGQYF
cdr3_nt: TGTGCCTGGAGTGTAGGCACCCGGGGGCAGTACTTC
v_call: TRBV30
j_call: TRBJ2-7
d_call: .
clone_size: .

cdr3_aa: CASSLEAISSTRRYSPLHF
cdr3_nt: TGTGCCAGCAGCTTAGAGGCCATTTCCTCCACCCGTCGCTATTCACCCCTCCACTTT
v_call: TRBV11-2
j_call: TRBJ1-6
d_call: .
clone_size: .

cdr3_aa: CASSQVIPIPGQGARNTEAFF
cdr3_nt: TGCGCCAGCAGCCAGGTAATCCCTATCCCGGGACAGGGGGCGAGGAACACTGAAGCTTTCTTT
v_call: TRBV4-1
j_call: TRBJ1-1
d_call: TRBD1
clone_size: .

cdr3_aa: CASSLYPGNMNTEAFF
cdr3_nt: TGCGCCAGCAGCTTGTATCCAGGGAACATGAACACTGAAGCTTTCTTT
v_call: TRBV5-1
j_call: TRBJ1-1
d_call: .
clone_size: .

cdr3_aa: CASSYGTGDTGELFF
cdr3_nt: TGTGCCAGCAGTTATGGGACAGGGGACACCGGGGAGCTGTTTTTT
v_call: TRBV6-5
j_call: TRBJ2-2
d_call: TRBD1
clone_size: .

cdr3_aa: CASSPLSLDSPHSYGYTF
cdr3_nt: TGTGCCAGCAGTCCCCTTTCCTTAGACAGTCCACATAGCTATGGCTACACCTTC
v_call: TRBV27
j_call: TRBJ1-2
d_call: .
clone_size: .

cdr3_aa: CASSEWRGGRTGELFF
cdr3_nt: TGTGCCAGCAGTGAGTGGCGGGGGGGCCGCACCGGGGAGCTGTTTTTT
v_call: TRBV2
j_call: TRBJ2-2
d_call: TRBD2
clone_size: .

cdr3_aa: CASSLYPANSNQPQHF
cdr3_nt: TGTGCCAGCAGTTTATATCCCGCGAATAGCAATCAGCCCCAGCATTTT
v_call: TRBV27
j_call: TRBJ1-5
d_call: .
clone_size: .

cdr3_aa: CASRSGRRPPDTQYF
cdr3_nt: TGTGCCAGCAGGAGCGGGAGGAGGCCGCCAGATACGCAGTATTTT
v_call: TRBV28
j_call: TRBJ2-3
d_call: TRBD2
clone_size: .

cdr3_aa: CSVESPRGANVLTF
cdr3_nt: TGCAGCGTTGAATCTCCGAGGGGGGCCAACGTCCTGACTTTC
v_call: TRBV29-1
j_call: TRBJ2-6
d_call: .
clone_size: .

cdr3_aa: CASRWDRGGTGELFF
cdr3_nt: TGTGCCAGCAGGTGGGACAGGGGAGGCACCGGGGAGCTGTTTTTT
v_call: TRBV11-2
j_call: TRBJ2-2
d_call: TRBD1
clone_size: .

cdr3_aa: CASRVGGRRPEAFF
cdr3_nt: TGCGCCAGCAGAGTAGGAGGCAGGAGGCCTGAAGCTTTCTTT
v_call: TRBV5-1
j_call: TRBJ1-1
d_call: .
clone_size: .

cdr3_aa: CTSSPLQGTYNEQFF
cdr3_nt: TGCACCAGCAGCCCGTTGCAGGGTACCTACAATGAGCAGTTCTTC
v_call: TRBV1
j_call: TRBJ2-1
d_call: .
clone_size: .

cdr3_aa: CAWTGGRSYEQYF
cdr3_nt: TGTGCCTGGACAGGGGGCCGCTCCTACGAGCAGTACTTC
v_call: TRBV30
j_call: TRBJ2-7
d_call: TRBD1
clone_size: .

cdr3_aa: CASSQGDFRGGQETQYF
cdr3_nt: TGTGCCAGCAGCCAAGGCGATTTTAGGGGCGGTCAAGAGACCCAGTACTTC
v_call: TRBV4-2
j_call: TRBJ2-5
d_call: .
clone_size: .

cdr3_aa: CASIPQGGLGMNTEAFF
cdr3_nt: TGTGCCAGCATACCACAGGGGGGGCTGGGGATGAACACTGAAGCTTTCTTT
v_call: TRBV28
j_call: TRBJ1-1
d_call: TRBD1
clone_size: .

cdr3_aa: CASSFERRGPYEQYF
cdr3_nt: TGTGCCAGCAGTTTCGAACGGCGGGGCCCCTACGAGCAGTACTTC
v_call: TRBV28
j_call: TRBJ2-7
d_call: .
clone_size: .

cdr3_aa: CASSPRQRGELFSSYEQYF
cdr3_nt: TGCGCCAGCAGCCCCCGCCAACGTGGGGAGCTATTCAGCTCCTACGAGCAGTACTTC
v_call: TRBV4-1
j_call: TRBJ2-7
d_call: .
clone_size: .

cdr3_aa: CATGGDYGYTF
cdr3_nt: TGTGCCACTGGGGGGGACTATGGCTACACCTTC
v_call: TRBV19
j_call: TRBJ1-2
d_call: .
clone_size: .

cdr3_aa: CASSSDGGDTQYF
cdr3_nt: TGCGCCAGCAGCTCGGACGGAGGAGATACGCAGTATTTT
v_call: TRBV5-1
j_call: TRBJ2-3
d_call: .
clone_size: .

cdr3_aa: CASSSMHSNEQFF
cdr3_nt: TGTGCCAGCAGCTCGATGCACTCCAATGAGCAGTTCTTC
v_call: TRBV13
j_call: TRBJ2-1
d_call: .
clone_size: .

cdr3_aa: CASGLVRQGKIGEQFF
cdr3_nt: TGTGCTAGTGGTTTGGTAAGGCAGGGGAAGATCGGTGAGCAGTTCTTC
v_call: TRBV12-5
j_call: TRBJ2-1
d_call: .
clone_size: .

cdr3_aa: CSALIYEQYF
cdr3_nt: TGCAGTGCGCTAATCTACGAGCAGTACTTC
v_call: TRBV20-1
j_call: TRBJ2-7
d_call: .
clone_size: .

cdr3_aa: CASSRQVGVRMEKLFF
cdr3_nt: TGCGCCAGCAGCAGGCAGGTCGGGGTTCGTATGGAAAAACTGTTTTTT
v_call: TRBV5-1
j_call: TRBJ1-4
d_call: .
clone_size: .

cdr3_aa: CASRASGIGRDTQYF
cdr3_nt: TGTGCCAGTAGGGCTAGCGGGATTGGCCGAGATACGCAGTATTTT
v_call: TRBV19
j_call: TRBJ2-3
d_call: TRBD2
clone_size: .

cdr3_aa: CASSLTGGTSGRKNIQYF
cdr3_nt: TGTGCCAGCAGCTTGACAGGGGGGACTAGCGGGAGGAAAAACATTCAGTACTTC
v_call: TRBV7-9
j_call: TRBJ2-4
d_call: TRBD2
clone_size: .

cdr3_aa: CASSSYSLAGGTGELFF
cdr3_nt: TGCGCCAGCAGCTCCTACTCACTAGCGGGAGGCACCGGGGAGCTGTTTTTT
v_call: TRBV5-1
j_call: TRBJ2-2
d_call: TRBD2
clone_size: .

cdr3_aa: CAISESDLGTATDTQYF
cdr3_nt: TGTGCCATCAGTGAGTCGGATCTAGGGACTGCCACAGATACGCAGTATTTT
v_call: TRBV10-3
j_call: TRBJ2-3
d_call: .
clone_size: .

cdr3_aa: CASSSIGGEDTQYF
cdr3_nt: TGTGCCAGCAGCTCCATCGGGGGGGAAGATACGCAGTATTTT
v_call: TRBV7-2
j_call: TRBJ2-3
d_call: TRBD2
clone_size: .

cdr3_aa: CASSFLDSDSGNTIYF
cdr3_nt: TGTGCCAGCAGCTTTTTGGACAGCGACTCTGGAAACACCATATATTTT
v_call: TRBV7-9
j_call: TRBJ1-3
d_call: .
clone_size: once

cdr3_aa: CASSLSRDSASYEQYF
cdr3_nt: TGTGCCAGCAGTTTGTCCCGGGACAGCGCCTCCTACGAGCAGTACTTC
v_call: TRBV28
j_call: TRBJ2-7
d_call: TRBD1
clone_size: once

cdr3_aa: CASSLRGTGLPYEQYF
cdr3_nt: TGTGCCAGCAGTTTACGGGGGACAGGGCTCCCCTACGAGCAGTACTTC
v_call: TRBV28
j_call: TRBJ2-7
d_call: TRBD1
clone_size: .

cdr3_aa: CSVRSSYNEQFF
cdr3_nt: TGCAGCGTTCGGAGTTCCTACAATGAGCAGTTCTTC
v_call: TRBV29-1
j_call: TRBJ2-1
d_call: .
clone_size: once

cdr3_aa: CASSQVAARPYEQYF
cdr3_nt: TGCGCCAGCAGCCAAGTCGCGGCCCGACCCTACGAGCAGTACTTC
v_call: TRBV4-3
j_call: TRBJ2-7
d_call: .
clone_size: .

cdr3_aa: CSVERDCPYEQYF
cdr3_nt: TGCAGCGTTGAACGGGACTGCCCCTACGAGCAGTACTTC
v_call: TRBV29-1
j_call: TRBJ2-7
d_call: .
clone_size: .

cdr3_aa: CASRSGGGPMNTEAFF
cdr3_nt: TGTGCCAGCAGGTCGGGGGGGGGACCCATGAACACTGAAGCTTTCTTT
v_call: TRBV5-6
j_call: TRBJ1-1
d_call: .
clone_size: .

cdr3_aa: CASSQARDRGRETQYF
cdr3_nt: TGCGCCAGCAGCCAAGCCCGGGACAGGGGGCGAGAGACCCAGTACTTC
v_call: TRBV4-3
j_call: TRBJ2-5
d_call: TRBD1
clone_size: .

cdr3_aa: CASSQPGDNSGANVLTF
cdr3_nt: TGCGCCAGCAGCCAACCTGGGGACAACTCTGGGGCCAACGTCCTGACTTTC
v_call: TRBV4-3
j_call: TRBJ2-6
d_call: .
clone_size: .